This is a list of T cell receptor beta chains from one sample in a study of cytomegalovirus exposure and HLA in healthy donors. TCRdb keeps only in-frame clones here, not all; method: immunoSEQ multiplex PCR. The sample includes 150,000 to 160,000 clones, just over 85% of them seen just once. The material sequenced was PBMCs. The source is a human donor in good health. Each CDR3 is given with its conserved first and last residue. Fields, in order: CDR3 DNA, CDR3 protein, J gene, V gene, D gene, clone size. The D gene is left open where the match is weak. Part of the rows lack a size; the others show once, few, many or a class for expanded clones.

cdr3_nt: TGTGCCAGTAGAACAGGGGCTGGAGCGGCTGAAGCTTTCTTT; cdr3_aa: CASRTGAGAAEAFF; j_call: TRBJ1-1; v_call: TRBV19; d_call: TRBD1; clone_size: .
cdr3_nt: TGTGCCAGCAGCTCCAGGGGGCGTACTGGAAACACCATATATTTT; cdr3_aa: CASSSRGRTGNTIYF; j_call: TRBJ1-3; v_call: TRBV7-8; d_call: TRBD1; clone_size: .
cdr3_nt: TGTGCCAGCAGCTTAGTGCAGGGGACCTACGAGCAGTACTTC; cdr3_aa: CASSLVQGTYEQYF; j_call: TRBJ2-7; v_call: TRBV7-8; d_call: .; clone_size: .
cdr3_nt: TGTGCCAGCAGCTTGGGACTAGCGCTTAGCACAGATACGCAGTATTTT; cdr3_aa: CASSLGLALSTDTQYF; j_call: TRBJ2-3; v_call: TRBV5-4; d_call: TRBD2; clone_size: .
cdr3_nt: TGTGCCAGCAGCTTAGAGGGCTTAGCGGGGGGGCCCTACAATGAGCAGTTCTTC; cdr3_aa: CASSLEGLAGGPYNEQFF; j_call: TRBJ2-1; v_call: TRBV11-2; d_call: TRBD2; clone_size: .
cdr3_nt: TGCGCCAGCAGCCAAGAAACAGGGAGCTCCTATAATTCACCCCTCCACTTT; cdr3_aa: CASSQETGSSYNSPLHF; j_call: TRBJ1-6; v_call: TRBV4-1; d_call: .; clone_size: .
cdr3_nt: TGTGCCAGCAGCTCTACGACAGGGGGCTCTGAAGCTTTCTTT; cdr3_aa: CASSSTTGGSEAFF; j_call: TRBJ1-1; v_call: TRBV7-2; d_call: TRBD1; clone_size: .
cdr3_nt: TGTGCCAGCAGCTTAGCATTTAGCGGGAGGGGAGAGACCCAGTACTTC; cdr3_aa: CASSLAFSGRGETQYF; j_call: TRBJ2-5; v_call: TRBV7-8; d_call: TRBD2; clone_size: .
cdr3_nt: TGTGCCATCAGTGAGGAAGGCATTAGCGGCTACGAGCAGTACTTC; cdr3_aa: CAISEEGISGYEQYF; j_call: TRBJ2-7; v_call: TRBV10-3; d_call: .; clone_size: .
cdr3_nt: TGTGCCAGCAGTGAAACCCGCTTAGCGGGGGGTGAGCAGTTCTTC; cdr3_aa: CASSETRLAGGEQFF; j_call: TRBJ2-1; v_call: TRBV2; d_call: TRBD2; clone_size: .
cdr3_nt: TGTGCCAGCAGTCCCCGGGCGGGGTTTGTCTCACCCCTCCACTTT; cdr3_aa: CASSPRAGFVSPLHF; j_call: TRBJ1-6; v_call: TRBV27; d_call: .; clone_size: .
cdr3_nt: TGTGCCAGCAGTTTATCGCTATACCCACCGGTGGGCACAGATACGCAGTATTTT; cdr3_aa: CASSLSLYPPVGTDTQYF; j_call: TRBJ2-3; v_call: TRBV27; d_call: .; clone_size: once
cdr3_nt: TGTGCCAGCCACAGGGGCGGCACTGAAGCTTTCTTT; cdr3_aa: CASHRGGTEAFF; j_call: TRBJ1-1; v_call: TRBV18; d_call: TRBD1; clone_size: .
cdr3_nt: TGCGCCAGCAGCCAAATAGACCGGGACAACAATGAGCAGTTCTTC; cdr3_aa: CASSQIDRDNNEQFF; j_call: TRBJ2-1; v_call: TRBV4-1; d_call: .; clone_size: .
cdr3_nt: TGTGCCAGCAGCGTGTTGGGGAGCGGGGGGAACACCGGGGAGCTGTTTTTT; cdr3_aa: CASSVLGSGGNTGELFF; j_call: TRBJ2-2; v_call: TRBV9; d_call: TRBD2; clone_size: .
cdr3_nt: TGTGCCAGCAGCTCACAGGGGATGGTGGGAAACACCATATATTTT; cdr3_aa: CASSSQGMVGNTIYF; j_call: TRBJ1-3; v_call: TRBV7-2; d_call: TRBD1; clone_size: .
cdr3_nt: TGTGCCAGCAGCGCACAGGGGGCGTCTGGAAACACCATATATTTT; cdr3_aa: CASSAQGASGNTIYF; j_call: TRBJ1-3; v_call: TRBV27; d_call: TRBD1; clone_size: .
cdr3_nt: TGTGCCAGCAGTTTCGCAGGGAGGAAGGGCAATCAGCCCCAGCATTTT; cdr3_aa: CASSFAGRKGNQPQHF; j_call: TRBJ1-5; v_call: TRBV28; d_call: .; clone_size: .
cdr3_nt: TGTGCCAGCAGCTTGGTAAAACTAGCGGGAGTAGGTGGGGAGCTGTTTTTT; cdr3_aa: CASSLVKLAGVGGELFF; j_call: TRBJ2-2; v_call: TRBV5-4; d_call: TRBD2; clone_size: .
cdr3_nt: TGCGCCAGCAATCGACAGAAGAACACTGAAGCTTTCTTT; cdr3_aa: CASNRQKNTEAFF; j_call: TRBJ1-1; v_call: TRBV10-2; d_call: .; clone_size: .
cdr3_nt: TGTGCCAGCAGCGTAGAGGCGACTACCTTGGAGACCCAGTACTTC; cdr3_aa: CASSVEATTLETQYF; j_call: TRBJ2-5; v_call: TRBV9; d_call: .; clone_size: .
cdr3_nt: TGTGCCAGCAGCTTAAGCGACTCCACGGCGGATGAGCAGTTCTTC; cdr3_aa: CASSLSDSTADEQFF; j_call: TRBJ2-1; v_call: TRBV7-3; d_call: .; clone_size: .
cdr3_nt: TGTGCCAGCAGTGAATCAAAGGAGCTACGGGAGACCCAGTACTTC; cdr3_aa: CASSESKELRETQYF; j_call: TRBJ2-5; v_call: TRBV25-1; d_call: .; clone_size: once
cdr3_nt: TGTGCCAGCAGCCAAGTCTACAGGGAAGATCAGCCCCAGCATTTT; cdr3_aa: CASSQVYREDQPQHF; j_call: TRBJ1-5; v_call: TRBV4-2; d_call: .; clone_size: .